This TCR beta chain emerged from a study of T cell responses to AZD1222 COVID-19 vaccine. The study's findings and limits: The study found vaccine-associated CD4 TCRs spanning spike, dominant at 160-218 and 743-854. At baseline, just a handful of AZD1222 recipients tested seropositive. Of spike-specific TCRs, nearly half reportedly target regions left unmutated in variants. Repertoire sampling was restricted to post-peak T cell response timepoints.

As regards this clone: The target antigen is unknown.

V lost 3 bases and J 11 bases, leaving 15 bases between the germline ends. CDR1 and CDR2 (germline): SGHTA, FQGNSA. The CDR3 spans 13 residues. The assay was immunoSEQ multiplex PCR, and TCRdb's table has in-frame clones only and misses some. The repertoire has some 150,000 clones, 65% to 90% of them found once; the top ten carry 7.9%. This clonotype was sampled from an adult who received the MenACWY meningococcal vaccine as a control. The chain combines TRBV7-2 with TRBJ2-3, with a weak D call TRBD2 (6 bases). The specimen comprised peripheral blood, sampled 28 days after the second dose of the MenACWY control vaccine. The CDR3 region has the DNA TGTGCCAGCAGCTTTGACTGGCGGGGAGGGCAGTATTTT. Translating gives CASSFDWRGGQYF.